What follows are 3 T cell receptor beta chains derived from one specimen sequenced in a study of cytomegalovirus exposure and HLA in healthy donors. PCR involved 60 Vbeta and 13 Jbeta primers. Sequencing used immunoSEQ multiplex PCR; TCRdb keeps in-frame clones, though not all of them. The sample includes roughly 80,000 clones, more than 65% seen only once; the top ten take 12%. The specimen was PBMCs. The receptors derive from a male donor in good health and CMV-seropositive.

This chain links TRBV10-3 with TRBJ1-4; a possible D gene is TRBD1 (5 bases). Germline assignment: CDR1 ENHRY and CDR2 SYGVKD. The V end was cut by 3 bases, the J end by 8 bases, with 16 bases between. The CDR3 has 15 amino acids. CDR3 nucleotides: TGTGCCATCAGTGAAAGAGGGCAGGGAGGGGAAAAACTGTTTTTT. Translating gives CAISERGQGGEKLFF.

This rearrangement joins TRBV7-2 to TRBJ2-7, with TRBD2 matching 8 bases. V shed 5 bases and J 3 bases; nucleotides not matched to a gene: 3. The germline CDR1 and CDR2 sequences are SGHTA and FQGNSA. This CDR3 has 13 residues. CDR3 sequence reads: CASSPGTSYEQYF. CDR3 DNA: TGTGCCAGCAGCCCCGGGACTAGCTACGAGCAGTACTTC.

The V gene is TRBV5-1, the J gene TRBJ2-1, with 9 bases that match TRBD2. Germline V gene sequence: CDR1 SGHRS, CDR2 YFSETQ. There are 15 residues in the CDR3. The V gene end was trimmed by 0 bases and the J gene end by 7 bases; junction bases not matched to a gene: 5. The CDR3 sequence is CASSLEAGGSNEQFF. DNA for the CDR3: TGCGCCAGCAGCTTGGAAGCGGGAGGTTCGAATGAGCAGTTCTTC.